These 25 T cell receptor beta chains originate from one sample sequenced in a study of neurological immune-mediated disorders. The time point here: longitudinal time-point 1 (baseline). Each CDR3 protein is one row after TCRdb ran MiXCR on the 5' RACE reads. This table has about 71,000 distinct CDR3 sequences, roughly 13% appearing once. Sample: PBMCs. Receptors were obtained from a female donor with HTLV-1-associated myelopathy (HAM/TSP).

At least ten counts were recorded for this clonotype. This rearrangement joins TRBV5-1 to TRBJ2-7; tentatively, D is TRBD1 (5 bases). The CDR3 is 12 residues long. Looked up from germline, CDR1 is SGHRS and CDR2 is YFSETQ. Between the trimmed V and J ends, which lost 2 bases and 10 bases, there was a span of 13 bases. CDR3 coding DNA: TGCGCCAGCAGCTTTTTCCAGGGCCCTCAGTACTTC. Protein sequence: CASSFFQGPQYF.

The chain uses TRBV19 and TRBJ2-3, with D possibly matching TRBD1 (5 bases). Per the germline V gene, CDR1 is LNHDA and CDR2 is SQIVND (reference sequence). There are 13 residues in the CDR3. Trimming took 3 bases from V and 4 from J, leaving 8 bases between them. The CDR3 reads CASSISRADTQYF. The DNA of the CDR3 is TGTGCCAGTAGTATCTCCAGGGCAGATACGCAGTATTTT.

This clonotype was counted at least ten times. CDR3 DNA sequence: TGTGCCAGCAGTTTGCAGGGTATCGGCAATGAGCAGTTCTTC. Encoded protein: CASSLQGIGNEQFF. This chain uses TRBV27 with TRBJ2-1, with TRBD1 as a possible D gene (5 bases). This CDR3 region has 14 residues. Germline V gene lookup returns CDR1 MNHEY and CDR2 SMNVEV (reference sequence). Trimming stripped 3 bases from V and 6 bases from J, with 12 bases between.

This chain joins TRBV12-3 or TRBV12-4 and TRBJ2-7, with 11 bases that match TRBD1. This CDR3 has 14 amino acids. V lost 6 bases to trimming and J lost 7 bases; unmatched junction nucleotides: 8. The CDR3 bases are TGTGCCAGCAGGCAAACAGGGACAGGGGGTGAGCAGTACTTC. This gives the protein CASRQTGTGGEQYF.

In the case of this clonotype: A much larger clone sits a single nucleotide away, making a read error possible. The CDR3 here is CAWSVRYLEGGELFF. DNA for the CDR3: TGTGCCTGGAGTGTACGGTACCTAGAGGGCGGGGAGCTGTTTTTT. The rearrangement links TRBV30 to TRBJ2-2; possible D gene TRBD2, 5 bases. From germline, CDR1 is GTSNPN and CDR2 SVGIG (reference sequence). The germline V and J ends were trimmed by 0 bases and 7 bases, with 15 bases remaining between them. CDR3 length equals 15 residues.

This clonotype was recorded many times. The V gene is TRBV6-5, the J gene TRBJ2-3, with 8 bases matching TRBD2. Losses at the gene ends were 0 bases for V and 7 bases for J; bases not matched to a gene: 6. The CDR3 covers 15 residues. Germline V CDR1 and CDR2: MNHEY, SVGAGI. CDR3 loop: CASSYSFGGAYTQYF. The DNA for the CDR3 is TGTGCCAGCAGTTACTCATTCGGGGGGGCTTATACGCAGTATTTT.

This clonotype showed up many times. The CDR3 protein is CSASTGVAGELFF. CDR3 coding DNA: TGCAGTGCGTCGACAGGGGTGGCCGGGGAGCTGTTTTTT. The V and J genes are TRBV20-1 and TRBJ2-2, with 8 bases aligning to TRBD1. Trimming took 6 bases from V and 6 from J; bases not matched to a gene: 6. CDR1 and CDR2 (germline): DFQATT, SNEGSKA (reference sequence). There are 13 residues in the CDR3.

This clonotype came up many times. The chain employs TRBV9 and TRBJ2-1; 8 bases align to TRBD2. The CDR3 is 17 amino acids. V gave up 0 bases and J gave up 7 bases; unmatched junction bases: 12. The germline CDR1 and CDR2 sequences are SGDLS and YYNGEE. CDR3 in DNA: TGTGCCAGCAGCGTAGACAGGTCCGGGGGGGCCAGAAATGAGCAGTTCTTC. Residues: CASSVDRSGGARNEQFF.

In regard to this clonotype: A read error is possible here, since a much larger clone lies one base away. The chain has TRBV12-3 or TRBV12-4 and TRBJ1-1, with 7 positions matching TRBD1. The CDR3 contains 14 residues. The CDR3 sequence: CASSAGQSNTEDFF. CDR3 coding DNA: TGTGCCAGCAGTGCGGGACAGTCGAACACTGAAGATTTCTTT.

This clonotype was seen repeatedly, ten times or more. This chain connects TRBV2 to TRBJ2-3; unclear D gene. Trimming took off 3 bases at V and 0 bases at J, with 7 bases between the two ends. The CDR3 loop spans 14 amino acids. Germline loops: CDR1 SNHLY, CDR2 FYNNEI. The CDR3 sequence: CASSEVGSTDTQYF. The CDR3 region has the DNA TGTGCCAGCAGTGAGGTCGGTAGCACAGATACGCAGTATTTT.

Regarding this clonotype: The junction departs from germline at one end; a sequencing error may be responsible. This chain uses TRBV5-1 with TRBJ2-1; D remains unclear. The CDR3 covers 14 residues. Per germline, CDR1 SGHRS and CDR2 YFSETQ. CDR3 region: CASSGNGPYNVQFF. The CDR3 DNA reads TGCGCCAGCAGCGGAAATGGCCCTTACAATGTGCAGTTCTTC.

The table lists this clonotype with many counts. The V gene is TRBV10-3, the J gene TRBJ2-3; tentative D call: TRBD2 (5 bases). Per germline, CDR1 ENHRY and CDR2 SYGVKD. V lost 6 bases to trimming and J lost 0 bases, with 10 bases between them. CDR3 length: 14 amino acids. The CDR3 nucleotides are TGTGCCATCAGACGGGAATCTAGCACAGATACGCAGTATTTT. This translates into CAIRRESSTDTQYF.

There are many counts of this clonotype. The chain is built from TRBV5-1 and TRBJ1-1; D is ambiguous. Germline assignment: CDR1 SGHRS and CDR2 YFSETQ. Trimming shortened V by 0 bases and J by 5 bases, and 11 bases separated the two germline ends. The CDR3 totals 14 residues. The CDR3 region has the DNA TGCGCCAGCAGCTTGGATGGGGTGGGTACTGAAGCTTTCTTT. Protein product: CASSLDGVGTEAFF.

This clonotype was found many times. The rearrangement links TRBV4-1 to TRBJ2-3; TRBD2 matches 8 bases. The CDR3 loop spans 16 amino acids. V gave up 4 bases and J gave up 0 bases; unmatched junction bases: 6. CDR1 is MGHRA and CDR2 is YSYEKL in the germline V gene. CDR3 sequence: CASSPERGRSTDTQYF. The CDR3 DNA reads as TGCGCCAGCAGCCCAGAGCGGGGGCGTAGCACAGATACGCAGTATTTT.

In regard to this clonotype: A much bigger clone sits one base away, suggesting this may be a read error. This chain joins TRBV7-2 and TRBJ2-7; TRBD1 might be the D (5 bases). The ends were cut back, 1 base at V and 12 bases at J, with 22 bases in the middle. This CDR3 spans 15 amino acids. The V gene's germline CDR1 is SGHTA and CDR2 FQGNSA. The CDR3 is CASSLVSGPRYHAYF. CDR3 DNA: TGTGCCAGCAGCTTAGTTTCAGGGCCGAGATATCACGCGTACTTC.

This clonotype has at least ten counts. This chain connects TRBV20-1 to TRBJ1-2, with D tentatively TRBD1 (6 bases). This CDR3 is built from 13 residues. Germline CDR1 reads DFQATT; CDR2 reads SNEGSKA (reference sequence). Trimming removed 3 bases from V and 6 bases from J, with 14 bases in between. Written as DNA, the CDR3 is TGCAGTGCTAGCGGCGGGGGCGCGGATGGCTACACCTTC. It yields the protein CSASGGGADGYTF.

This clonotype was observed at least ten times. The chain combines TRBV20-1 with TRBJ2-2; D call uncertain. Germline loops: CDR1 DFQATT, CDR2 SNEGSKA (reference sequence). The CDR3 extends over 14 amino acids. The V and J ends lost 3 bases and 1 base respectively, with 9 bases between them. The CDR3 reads CSARAERNTGELFF. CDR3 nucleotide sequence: TGCAGTGCTAGGGCGGAGAGGAACACCGGGGAGCTGTTTTTT.

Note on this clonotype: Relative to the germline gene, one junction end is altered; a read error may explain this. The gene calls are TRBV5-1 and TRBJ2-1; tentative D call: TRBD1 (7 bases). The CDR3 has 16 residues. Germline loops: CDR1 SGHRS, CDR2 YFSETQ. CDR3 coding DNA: TGCGCCAACAGCTCGGTACTAGCAGGGGGGCGGAATGAGCAGTTCTTC. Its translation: CANSSVLAGGRNEQFF.

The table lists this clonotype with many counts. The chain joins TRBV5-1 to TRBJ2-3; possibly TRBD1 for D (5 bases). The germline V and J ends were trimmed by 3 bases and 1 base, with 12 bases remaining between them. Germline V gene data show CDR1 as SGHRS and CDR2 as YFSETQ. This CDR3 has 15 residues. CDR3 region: CASSSQGRGTDTQYF. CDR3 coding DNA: TGCGCCAGCAGCTCGCAGGGTCGAGGCACAGATACGCAGTATTTT.

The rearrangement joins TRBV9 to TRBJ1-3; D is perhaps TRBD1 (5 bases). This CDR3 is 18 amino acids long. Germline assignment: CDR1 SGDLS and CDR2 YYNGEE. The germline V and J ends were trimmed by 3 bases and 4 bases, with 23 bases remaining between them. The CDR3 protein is CASSAQIGGAGGGNTIYF. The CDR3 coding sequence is TGTGCCAGCAGCGCACAAATCGGCGGGGCGGGTGGCGGAAACACCATATATTTT.

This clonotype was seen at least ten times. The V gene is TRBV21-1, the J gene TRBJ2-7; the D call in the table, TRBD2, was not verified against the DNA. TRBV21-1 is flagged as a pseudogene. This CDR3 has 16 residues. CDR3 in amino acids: CASIVDPRSLLYEQYF. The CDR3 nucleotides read TGTGCCAGCATAGTAGACCCTAGGTCCCTCTTGTACGAGCAGTACTTC.

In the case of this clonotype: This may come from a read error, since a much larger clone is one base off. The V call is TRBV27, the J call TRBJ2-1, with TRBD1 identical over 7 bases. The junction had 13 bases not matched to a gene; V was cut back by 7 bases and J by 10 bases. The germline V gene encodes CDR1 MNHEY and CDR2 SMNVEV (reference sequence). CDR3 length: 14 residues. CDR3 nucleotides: TGTGCCAGCATCCTCGACCGGGACAGTGGAGAGCAGTTCTTC. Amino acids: CASILDRDSGEQFF.

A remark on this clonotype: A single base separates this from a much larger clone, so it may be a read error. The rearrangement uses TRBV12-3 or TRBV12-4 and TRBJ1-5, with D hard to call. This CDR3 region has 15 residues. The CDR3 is CASSFMTGGHQTQHF. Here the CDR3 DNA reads TGTGCCAGCAGTTTTATGACGGGTGGTCATCAGACCCAGCATTTT.

The CDR3 coding sequence is TGTGCCAGCTCAGACACCTCTGGAAACACCATATATTTT. This sequence encodes CASSDTSGNTIYF. This chain joins TRBV18 and TRBJ1-3; D not certain. Trimming shortened V by 5 bases and J by 0 bases, and 5 bases separated the two germline ends. CDR3 length: 13 amino acids. Germline CDR1 and CDR2: KGHSH and LQKENI.

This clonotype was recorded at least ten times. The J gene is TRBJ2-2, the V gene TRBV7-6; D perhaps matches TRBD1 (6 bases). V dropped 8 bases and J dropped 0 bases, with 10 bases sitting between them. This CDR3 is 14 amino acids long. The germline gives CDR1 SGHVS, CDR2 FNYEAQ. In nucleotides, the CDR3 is TGTGCCAGCTCTGGACAGCCGAACACCGGGGAGCTGTTTTTT. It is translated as CASSGQPNTGELFF.